Reported below is one T cell receptor beta chain. Assay: immunoSEQ multiplex PCR; the TCRdb copy retains only in-frame clones and omits some. The sample lists tens of thousands of clones; approximately 83% were seen once. The data were taken from a study of blood T cell repertoires in COVID-19. The wider study: Material from acute and convalescent COVID-19 was sourced from the United States, Italy and Spain. PBMCs, B-cell-depleted T cells, or T cells provided the cDNA or gDNA that made up the material.

The CDR3 consists of 15 residues. Trimming took off 0 bases at V and 8 bases at J, with 14 bases between the two ends. Germline V CDR1 and CDR2: LNHNV, YYDKDF (reference sequence). The genes are TRBV15 and TRBJ2-1; D might be TRBD1 (5 bases). Sequencing used peripheral blood. The receptor's source is an elderly woman with active or convalescent COVID-19. CDR3 sequence reads: CATSREDTLGDEQFF. The CDR3 bases are TGTGCCACCAGCAGAGAGGACACATTGGGCGATGAGCAGTTCTTC. The full variable domain, with the rest looked up from reference TRBV15 and TRBJ2-1, is DAMVIQNPRYQVTQFGKPVTLSCSQTLNHNVMYWYQQKSSQAPKLLFHYYDKDFNNEADTPDNFQSRRPNTSFCFLDIRSPGLGDTAMYLCATSREDTLGDEQFFGPGTRLTVL.